What follows are 2 T cell receptor beta chains derived from one specimen sequenced in a study of T-cell memory formation after mild COVID-19. TCRdb fed the 5' RACE reads into MiXCR, producing one record per CDR3 protein. The sample lists about 560,000 distinct CDR3 sequences, roughly 22% occurring once. Sequencing input: PBMCs or a T cell subset sorted from them (not recorded which). The receptor set was obtained from an adult woman who had mild COVID-19 (a few samples of this study predate the infection). Cell type and time point are not known.

The V call is TRBV13, the J call TRBJ2-7, with D possibly called TRBD1 or TRBD2 (5 bases each). This CDR3 is built from 15 residues. From germline, CDR1 is PRHDT and CDR2 FYEKMQ (reference sequence). V lost 1 base, J lost 4 bases, and 14 bases lay in between. CDR3 amino acids: CASSLAWRAGYEQYF. CDR3 coding DNA: TGTGCCAGCAGCTTAGCCTGGCGGGCAGGGTACGAGCAGTACTTC.

This clonotype was seen more than once but under ten times. The chain links TRBV12-3 or TRBV12-4 to TRBJ2-2; D uncertain. The CDR3 extends over 19 amino acids. V was clipped by 6 bases and J by 0 bases, with 23 bases between them. The CDR3 nucleotides read TGTGCCAGCAGCCGGACGTTGGGAACTTCAAGAACGAACACCGGGGAGCTGTTTTTT. This sequence encodes CASSRTLGTSRTNTGELFF.